This record looks at one T cell receptor (beta chain) sequence and its context. Profiling relied on immunoSEQ multiplex PCR, and the TCRdb table lists in-frame clones only, not all of them. The sample has around 200,000 clones; approximately 86% are singletons. This record comes from a study of blood T cell repertoires in COVID-19. At the level of the study: The origin of the acute and convalescent COVID-19 samples was the United States, Italy and Spain. Nucleic acid was either cDNA or gDNA, and it came from T cells, B-cell-depleted T cells, or PBMCs.

The germline gives CDR1 LGHDT, CDR2 YNNKEL (reference sequence). The V gene lost 1 base and the J gene lost 4 bases, with 10 bases spanning the gap. The CDR3 sequence is 14 residues long. This TCR was recovered from a man in his thirties or forties with acute or convalescent COVID-19. The chain uses TRBV3-1 (or the pseudogene TRBV3-2) and TRBJ2-5, with D possibly TRBD2 on 7 matching bases. The specimen was peripheral blood. CDR3 region: CASSQGGGRETQYF. Written as DNA, the CDR3 is TGTGCCAGCAGCCAAGGGGGGGGGCGAGAGACCCAGTACTTC.